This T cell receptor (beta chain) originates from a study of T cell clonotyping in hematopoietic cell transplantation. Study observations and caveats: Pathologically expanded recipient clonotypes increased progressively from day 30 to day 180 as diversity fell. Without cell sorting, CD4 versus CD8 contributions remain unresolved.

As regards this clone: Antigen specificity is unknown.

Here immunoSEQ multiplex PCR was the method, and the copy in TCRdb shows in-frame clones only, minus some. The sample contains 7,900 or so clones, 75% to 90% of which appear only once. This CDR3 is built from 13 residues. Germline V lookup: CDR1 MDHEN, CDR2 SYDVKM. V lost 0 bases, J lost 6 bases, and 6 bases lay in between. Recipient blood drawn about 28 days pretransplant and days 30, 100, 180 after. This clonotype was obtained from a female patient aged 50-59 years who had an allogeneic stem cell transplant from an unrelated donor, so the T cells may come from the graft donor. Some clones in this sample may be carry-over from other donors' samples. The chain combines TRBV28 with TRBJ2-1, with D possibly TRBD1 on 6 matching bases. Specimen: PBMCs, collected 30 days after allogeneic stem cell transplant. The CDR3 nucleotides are TGTGCCAGCAGTTTATGGACAGGCAATGAGCAGTTCTTC. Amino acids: CASSLWTGNEQFF.